These T cell receptor beta chains were read from a single sample in a study of blood T cell repertoires in COVID-19. TCRdb's table, derived via immunoSEQ multiplex PCR, lists solely in-frame clones and lacks some. The sample yields 300,000 or so clones, about nine tenths seen once. The specimen was PBMCs or T cells enriched from blood (not recorded which). These receptor sequences come from a man aged 55 to 70 who had recovered from COVID-19. CDR3s include the opening cysteine and the closing phenylalanine or tryptophan. Expanded clones are given a class, and other clones once, few, many or no size at all.

CDR3aa | v_gene | abundance
CASSITGTGGNQPQHF | TRBV5-1 | .
CASSAGTGGRGETQYF | TRBV9 | .
CASSRQRTGTNEKLFF | TRBV4-2 | few
CASSYKDRGEQYF | TRBV5-4 | .
CASSLFPGGNTGELFF | TRBV28 | .
CASSSGPLQAQYF | TRBV11-3 | .
CAAQGGAVGETQYF | TRBV24-1 | .
CASSSRTGNLGSSGYTF | TRBV27 | .
CASSQGISGANVLTF | TRBV5-8 | .
CATSEAGNTGELFF | TRBV24-1 | .
CASSLGGDSNQPQHF | TRBV5-1 | .
CASSLGRGTGNTEAFF | TRBV5-4 | .
CASSLYWGEETQYF | TRBV27 | .
CASSLIGGSGGGNTIYF | TRBV28 | .
CASSQGQGTEKLFF | TRBV4-2 | .
CASRQTGSGANVLTF | TRBV6-5 | .
CASSPRHGTSDTQYF | TRBV4-3 | .
CASSYWTSGNYEQYF | TRBV6-5 | once
CAWSRQSYGYTF | TRBV30 | .
CASRGLGHEQFF | TRBV24-1 | .
CASSQDGGPGANTGELFF | TRBV3-1/TRBV3-2 | .
CASGFMAGNEQFF | TRBV12-3/TRBV12-4 | .